The 25 T cell receptor beta chains in this list originate from one sample, sequenced in a study of cytomegalovirus exposure and HLA in healthy donors. 13 Jbeta primers and 60 Vbeta primers were used for the PCR. TCRdb keeps only in-frame clones here, not all; method: immunoSEQ multiplex PCR. The data hold roughly 99,000 clones, with roughly 70% observed a single time. The sequencing sample was made of PBMCs. All receptors derive from a woman between 40 and 55 years old in good health and CMV-seropositive.

The CDR3 loop is CASTSRGRTAFF. CDR3 nucleotides: TGTGCCAGCACATCACGGGGAAGGACAGCTTTCTTT. This chain uses TRBV28 with TRBJ1-1; D unresolved. Germline CDR1 and CDR2: MDHEN and SYDVKM. Trimming took off 7 bases at V and 10 bases at J, with 16 bases between the two ends. This CDR3 region has 12 residues.

This clone was observed a few times. V and J are TRBV6-5 and TRBJ2-7; D is possibly TRBD1 (5 bases). Trimming took 0 bases from V and 0 from J, leaving 9 bases between them. The CDR3 totals 15 residues. The germline gives CDR1 MNHEY, CDR2 SVGAGI. This CDR3 is CASSYSGAPSYEQYF. The CDR3 coding sequence is TGTGCCAGCAGTTACTCAGGGGCCCCCTCCTACGAGCAGTACTTC.

V usage is TRBV9 and J usage is TRBJ2-1; D is perhaps TRBD2 (6 bases). Looked up from germline, CDR1 is SGDLS and CDR2 is YYNGEE. V lost 4 bases and J 10 bases, leaving 15 bases between the germline ends. The CDR3 totals 13 residues. CDR3 region: CASSTGLLGEQFF. The CDR3 coding sequence is TGTGCCAGCAGCACGGGACTGCTCGGGGAGCAGTTCTTC.

The J gene is TRBJ1-1, the V gene TRBV29-1; TRBD1 might be the D (5 bases). Germline CDR1 reads SQVTM; CDR2 reads ANQGSEA. Trimming removed 1 base at V and 2 bases at J, with 8 bases between. CDR3 length: 13 residues. In nucleotides, the CDR3 is TGCAGCGTTGAAGTGACAGCCAACACTGAAGCTTTCTTT. Its protein is CSVEVTANTEAFF. The full variable domain, with the rest looked up from reference TRBV29-1 and TRBJ1-1, is SAVISQKPSRDICQRGTSLTIQCQVDSQVTMMFWYRQQPGQSLTLIATANQGSEATYESGFVIDKFPISRPNLTFSTLTVSNMSPEDSSIYLCSVEVTANTEAFFGQGTRLTVV.

The chain is built from TRBV4-3 and TRBJ1-4; D unclear. Germline values: CDR1 LGHNA, CDR2 YSLEER. Trimming pared 4 bases from V and 7 bases from J, leaving 10 bases between. The CDR3 is made up of 13 amino acids. The chain's CDR3 is CASSLQAGEKLFF. The CDR3 DNA reads as TGCGCCAGCAGCCTCCAGGCGGGTGAAAAACTGTTTTTT.

This chain links TRBV7-9 with TRBJ1-1, with a weak D call TRBD1 (6 bases). The V and J ends lost 5 bases and 0 bases respectively, with 13 bases between them. The CDR3 contains 15 residues. Germline V CDR1 and CDR2: SEHNR, FQNEAQ (reference sequence). The CDR3 here is CASSPPGHLNTEAFF. Here the CDR3 DNA reads TGTGCCAGCAGCCCACCGGGACATTTGAACACTGAAGCTTTCTTT.

The rearrangement links TRBV10-3 to TRBJ1-2, with 9 bases lining up with TRBD1. The V segment lost 5 bases and the J segment 5 bases; nucleotides outside the gene matches: 6. Germline CDR1 is ENHRY and CDR2 is SYGVKD. The CDR3 has 14 residues. The CDR3 loop reads CAISTRDREYGYTF. The CDR3 DNA reads TGTGCCATCAGTACCCGGGACAGGGAATATGGCTACACCTTC.

The CDR3 reads CASASGAFQETQYF. The CDR3 region has the DNA TGTGCCAGCGCCTCCGGAGCCTTCCAAGAGACCCAGTACTTC. The J gene is TRBJ2-5, the V gene TRBV6-1, with unresolved D. The CDR3 is made up of 14 amino acids. V lost 8 bases and J 1 base, leaving 14 bases between the germline ends. Germline lookup yields CDR1 MNHNS and CDR2 SASEGT.

This sequence joins TRBV29-1 and TRBJ2-1, with 8 bases lining up with TRBD2. Per the germline V gene, CDR1 is SQVTM and CDR2 is ANQGSEA. This CDR3 is 15 amino acids long. The V and J ends lost 6 bases and 4 bases, in that order; junction bases with no gene match: 11. In DNA form, the CDR3 reads TGCAGCGTCCCCACTCGGGGGGGCGATTACAATGAGCAGTTCTTC. It is translated as CSVPTRGGDYNEQFF.

The chain is built from TRBV10-3 and TRBJ1-6; 7 nucleotides align to TRBD1. The CDR3 sequence is 17 residues long. The germline V gene encodes CDR1 ENHRY and CDR2 SYGVKD. Trimming cost V 1 base and J 9 bases; bases outside gene matches: 12. CDR3 bases: TGTGCCATCAGTGAGTGGACAGGAAAGGGACTTGGTTCACCCCTCCACTTT. It codes for CAISEWTGKGLGSPLHF.

This clone was recorded once. CDR3 region: CASAPGLTNYGYTF. The CDR3 DNA follows: TGCGCCAGCGCCCCTGGGCTTACTAACTATGGCTACACCTTC. The rearrangement joins TRBV10-1 to TRBJ1-2; D is unresolved. Germline CDR1 and CDR2: WNHNN and SYGVQD (reference sequence). The CDR3 is made up of 14 amino acids. V lost 8 bases and J lost 0, with 13 bases in between.

This chain uses TRBV5-1 with TRBJ2-7; TRBD1 might be the D (6 bases). Trimming removed 2 bases from V and 6 bases from J, with 15 bases in between. The CDR3 loop spans 14 amino acids. CDR1 and CDR2 from the germline V gene are SGHRS and YFSETQ. In DNA, the CDR3 is TGCGCCAGCAGCTTCGGACAGCCCTCGAGCGAGCAGTACTTC. Translated: CASSFGQPSSEQYF.

V gene TRBV6-1 combines with J gene TRBJ2-5; D not resolved. The DNA end favors TRBJ2-7, so the J call may be wrong. CDR3 size: 15 residues. The germline V gene has CDR1 MNHNS and CDR2 SASEGT. CDR3 region: CASSEGALSSYEQYF. In DNA, the CDR3 is TGTGCCAGCAGTGAAGGGGCGCTGAGCTCCTACGAGCAGTACTTC.

This chain links TRBV4-3 with TRBJ2-1; the match to TRBD2 covers 13 bases. Trimming at V came to 0 bases and at J to 2 bases, leaving 7 bases not matched to a gene. Germline-derived CDR1 and CDR2 are LGHNA and YSLEER. The CDR3 has 19 residues. The CDR3 reads CASSQDLGTSGGAYNEQFF. DNA for the CDR3: TGCGCCAGCAGCCAAGATCTAGGCACTAGCGGGGGGGCCTACAATGAGCAGTTCTTC.

V gene TRBV29-1 combines with J gene TRBJ2-6, with 7 bases lining up with TRBD1. Trimming took 6 bases from V and 3 from J; bases not matched to a gene: 5. There are 14 residues in the CDR3. Germline-derived CDR1 and CDR2 are SQVTM and ANQGSEA. CDR3 loop: CSVGYRGGANVLTF. The CDR3 coding sequence is TGCAGCGTCGGGTACAGGGGTGGGGCCAACGTCCTGACTTTC.

This clone was counted only a few times. The chain employs TRBV5-1 and TRBJ2-2; TRBD1 matches 7 bases. V was pared by 2 bases and J by 0 bases, with 4 bases of the junction left unmatched. Germline V gene data show CDR1 as SGHRS and CDR2 as YFSETQ. This CDR3 has 16 residues. CDR3 residues: CASSLQGFANTGELFF. The CDR3 DNA reads TGCGCCAGCAGCTTACAGGGGTTCGCGAACACCGGGGAGCTGTTTTTT. Complete variable domain (other parts from reference TRBV5-1 and TRBJ2-2): KAGVTQTPRYLIKTRGQQVTLSCSPISGHRSVSWYQQTPGQGLQFLFEYFSETQRNKGNFPGRFSGRQFSNSRSEMNVSTLELGDSALYLCASSLQGFANTGELFFGEGSRLTVL.

This rearrangement joins TRBV5-4 to TRBJ1-2, with D possibly matching TRBD1 (6 bases). The germline V gene encodes CDR1 SGHNT and CDR2 YYREEE (reference sequence). This CDR3 is built from 15 residues. V lost 1 base, J lost 5 bases, and 15 bases lay in between. The CDR3 here is CASSLTMNRDYGYTF. CDR3 coding DNA: TGTGCCAGCAGCTTGACCATGAACAGGGATTATGGCTACACCTTC.

V usage is TRBV4-2 and J usage is TRBJ1-6; 7 nucleotides match TRBD1. Germline V gives CDR1 LGHNA, CDR2 YNFKEQ. Trimming removed 0 bases from V and 10 bases from J; junction bases left unmatched: 6. The CDR3 is 15 amino acids. CDR3 sequence (DNA): TGTGCCAGCAGCCAAGATCGGGACAGAGGATCACCCCTCCACTTT. Its protein is CASSQDRDRGSPLHF.

CDR3 region: CASSLTGFVAPFPPNQPQHF. CDR3 in DNA: TGTGCCAGCAGCTTAACGGGGTTTGTGGCACCCTTCCCTCCCAATCAGCCCCAGCATTTT. V usage is TRBV7-8 and J usage is TRBJ1-5; D is ambiguous. V lost 2 bases and J lost 3, with 26 bases in between. Germline V gene sequence: CDR1 SGHVS, CDR2 FQNEAQ. The CDR3 spans 20 residues.

The chain uses TRBV7-2 and TRBJ2-5, with D unresolved. Trimming cost V 5 bases and J 8 bases, with 12 bases left between them. In germline, CDR1 is SGHTA, CDR2 FQGNSA. This CDR3 contains 12 residues. CDR3 sequence reads: CASSPAQATQYF. The CDR3 bases are TGTGCCAGCAGCCCAGCCCAGGCCACCCAGTACTTC.

The chain uses TRBV4-1 and TRBJ2-5, with 9 bases identical to TRBD2. V dropped 1 base and J dropped 2; count of bases not matched to a gene: 14. Germline CDR1 is MGHRA and CDR2 is YSYEKL. This CDR3 comprises 19 residues. The CDR3 coding sequence is TGCGCCAGCAGCCAAGTCAGATCTAGCGGGGCCCAAACGCAAGAGACCCAGTACTTC. It translates to CASSQVRSSGAQTQETQYF.

The chain employs TRBV29-1 and TRBJ1-1; D ambiguous. The CDR3 contains 12 residues. With 3 bases removed from V and 1 base from J, the gap between germline ends came to 6 bases. Per germline, CDR1 SQVTM and CDR2 ANQGSEA. For the CDR3, the DNA is TGCAGCGTTGATAGTGGGAACACTGAAGCTTTCTTT. Its protein product is CSVDSGNTEAFF.

Here the CDR3 reads CASSSGTSQEQYF. CDR3 bases: TGCGCCAGCAGCTCCGGGACATCGCAGGAGCAGTACTTC. The rearrangement uses TRBV5-1 and TRBJ2-7; a possible D gene is TRBD1 (6 bases). The CDR3 covers 13 residues. Germline V gene sequence: CDR1 SGHRS, CDR2 YFSETQ. With 3 bases removed from V and 7 bases from J, the gap between germline ends came to 14 bases.

In its sample, this clone was seen a few times. CDR3 nucleotide sequence: TGTGCCAGCAGCTTAAACCAGGGCACTGAAGCTTTCTTT. Residues: CASSLNQGTEAFF. The rearrangement joins TRBV7-3 to TRBJ1-1; tentatively, D is TRBD1 (5 bases). The CDR3 sequence is 13 residues long. Trimming shortened V by 1 base and J by 4 bases, and 7 bases separated the two germline ends. Germline-derived CDR1 and CDR2 are SGHTA and FQGTGA. Variable domain in full (rest from reference TRBV7-3 and TRBJ1-1): GAGVSQTPSNKVTEKGKYVELRCDPISGHTALYWYRQSLGQGPEFLIYFQGTGAADDSGLPNDRFFAVRPEGSVSTLKIQRTERGDSAVYLCASSLNQGTEAFFGQGTRLTVV.

The chain recombines TRBV2 with TRBJ2-3; 7 bases line up with TRBD1. Germline CDR1 SNHLY, CDR2 FYNNEI. The CDR3 has 13 residues. The V and J ends lost 5 bases and 6 bases, in that order; junction bases with no gene match: 5. The CDR3 sequence: CASSLDRVDTQYF. CDR3 in DNA: TGTGCCAGCAGTCTAGACAGGGTCGATACGCAGTATTTT.